The source of this T cell receptor (beta chain) is a study of blood T cell repertoires in COVID-19. On the study more broadly: There were acute and convalescent COVID-19 samples, and they came from the United States, Italy and Spain. PBMCs, B-cell-depleted T cells, or T cells were the source of the cDNA or gDNA that made up the material.

Individuals drawn from around 24 US areas were about 18 to 95 years old. Donors were grouped by their self-reported clinical history. The germline CDR1 and CDR2 sequences are SGHRS and YFSETQ. With 4 bases removed from V and 4 bases from J, the gap between germline ends came to 17 bases. The CDR3 length is 15 residues. The protocol was immunoSEQ multiplex PCR, while the TCRdb copy is restricted to in-frame clones and leaves out a portion. The table lists over 200,000 clones, about nine tenths of them singletons. The sequenced sample was PBMCs or T cells enriched from blood (not recorded which). This TCR came from a woman in her fifties or sixties in a cohort exposed to, infected with or recovered from COVID-19 (not recorded which). V usage is TRBV5-1 and J usage is TRBJ1-1; weak D call: TRBD1 (6 bases). The CDR3 sequence: CASSGISGVGTEAFF. In DNA form, the CDR3 reads TGCGCCAGCAGCGGTATTTCAGGGGTAGGCACTGAAGCTTTCTTT.